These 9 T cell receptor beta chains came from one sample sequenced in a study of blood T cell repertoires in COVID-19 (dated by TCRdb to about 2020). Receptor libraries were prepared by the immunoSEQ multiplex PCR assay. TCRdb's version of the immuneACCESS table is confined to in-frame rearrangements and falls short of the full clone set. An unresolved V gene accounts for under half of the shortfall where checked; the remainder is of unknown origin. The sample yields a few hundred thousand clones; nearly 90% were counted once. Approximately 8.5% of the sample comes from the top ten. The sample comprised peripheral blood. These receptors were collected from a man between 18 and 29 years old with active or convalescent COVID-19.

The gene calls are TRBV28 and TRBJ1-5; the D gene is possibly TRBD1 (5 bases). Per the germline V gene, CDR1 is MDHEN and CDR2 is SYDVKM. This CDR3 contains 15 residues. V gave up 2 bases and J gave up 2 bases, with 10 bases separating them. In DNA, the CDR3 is TGTGCCAGCAGTTTAGCGGGGGATGGCAATCAGCCCCAGCATTTT. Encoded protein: CASSLAGDGNQPQHF.

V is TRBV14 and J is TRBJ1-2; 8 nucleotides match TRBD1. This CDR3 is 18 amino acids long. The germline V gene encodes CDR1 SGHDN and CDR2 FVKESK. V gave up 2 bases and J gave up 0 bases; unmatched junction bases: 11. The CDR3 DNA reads TGTGCCAGCAGCCAATATTTCAGGGGGCGAAGCTCTAACTATGGCTACACCTTC. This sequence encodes CASSQYFRGRSSNYGYTF.

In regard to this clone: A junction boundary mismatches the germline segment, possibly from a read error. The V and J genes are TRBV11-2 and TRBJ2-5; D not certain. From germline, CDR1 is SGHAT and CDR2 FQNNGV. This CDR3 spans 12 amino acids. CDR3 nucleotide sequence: TGTGCCAGCAGCAAAGACCCGACGAGTCGGGACTTC. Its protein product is CASSKDPTSRDF.

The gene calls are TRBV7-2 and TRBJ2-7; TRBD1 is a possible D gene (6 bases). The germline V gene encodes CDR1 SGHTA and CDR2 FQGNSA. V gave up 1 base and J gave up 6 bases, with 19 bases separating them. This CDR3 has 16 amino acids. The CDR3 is CASSLVFRGASGEQYF. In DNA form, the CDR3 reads TGTGCCAGCAGCTTAGTGTTCAGGGGCGCCTCTGGCGAGCAGTACTTC.

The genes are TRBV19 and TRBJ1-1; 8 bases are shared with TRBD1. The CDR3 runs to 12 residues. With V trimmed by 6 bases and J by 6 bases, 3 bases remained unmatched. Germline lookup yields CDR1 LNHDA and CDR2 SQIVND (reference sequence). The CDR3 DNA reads TGTGCCAGTAGCGGCAGGGGGCCTGAAGCTTTCTTT. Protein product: CASSGRGPEAFF. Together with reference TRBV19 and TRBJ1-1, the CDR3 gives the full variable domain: DGGITQSPKYLFRKEGQNVTLSCEQNLNHDAMYWYRQDPGQGLRLIYYSQIVNDFQKGDIAEGYSVSREKKESFPLTVTSAQKNPTAFYLCASSGRGPEAFFGQGTRLTVV.

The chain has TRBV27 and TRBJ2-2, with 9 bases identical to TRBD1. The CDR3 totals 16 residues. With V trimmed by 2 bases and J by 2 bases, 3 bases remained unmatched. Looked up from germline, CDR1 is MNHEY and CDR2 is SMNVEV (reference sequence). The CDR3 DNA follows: TGTGCCAGCAGTTTACCGGGACAGGGAAACACCGGGGAGCTGTTTTTT. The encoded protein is CASSLPGQGNTGELFF.

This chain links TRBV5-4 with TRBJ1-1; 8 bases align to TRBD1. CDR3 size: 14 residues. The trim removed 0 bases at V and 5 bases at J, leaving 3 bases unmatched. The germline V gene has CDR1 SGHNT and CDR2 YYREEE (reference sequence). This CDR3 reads CASSLGTGKTEAFF. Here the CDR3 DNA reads TGTGCCAGCAGCTTGGGGACAGGGAAAACTGAAGCTTTCTTT.

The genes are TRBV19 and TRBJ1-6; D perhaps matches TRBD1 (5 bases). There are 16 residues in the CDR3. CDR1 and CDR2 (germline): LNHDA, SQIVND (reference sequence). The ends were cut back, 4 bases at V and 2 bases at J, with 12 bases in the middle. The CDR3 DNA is TGTGCCAGTAGTACCCGGCAGGGCACCTATAATTCACCCCTCCACTTT. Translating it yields CASSTRQGTYNSPLHF.

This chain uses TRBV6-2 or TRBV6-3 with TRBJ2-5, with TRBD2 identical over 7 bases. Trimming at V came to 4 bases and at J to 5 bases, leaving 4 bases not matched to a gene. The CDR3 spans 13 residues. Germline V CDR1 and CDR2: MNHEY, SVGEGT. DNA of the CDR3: TGTGCCAGCAGTTCCTCCGGGGGGGAGACCCAGTACTTC. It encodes CASSSSGGETQYF.